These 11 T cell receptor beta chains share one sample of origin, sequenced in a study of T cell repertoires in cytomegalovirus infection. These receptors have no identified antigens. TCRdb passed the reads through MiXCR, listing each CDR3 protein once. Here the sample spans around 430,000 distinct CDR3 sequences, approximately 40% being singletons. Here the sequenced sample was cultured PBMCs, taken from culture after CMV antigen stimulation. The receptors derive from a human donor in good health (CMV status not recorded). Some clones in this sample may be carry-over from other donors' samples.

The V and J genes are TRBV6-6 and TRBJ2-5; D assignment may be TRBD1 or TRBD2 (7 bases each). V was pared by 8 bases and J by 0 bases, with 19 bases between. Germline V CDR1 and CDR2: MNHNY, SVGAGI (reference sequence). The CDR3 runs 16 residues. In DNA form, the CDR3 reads TGTGCCAGCGGGACTACAGGGGTGGTTAACCAAGAGACCCAGTACTTC. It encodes CASGTTGVVNQETQYF.

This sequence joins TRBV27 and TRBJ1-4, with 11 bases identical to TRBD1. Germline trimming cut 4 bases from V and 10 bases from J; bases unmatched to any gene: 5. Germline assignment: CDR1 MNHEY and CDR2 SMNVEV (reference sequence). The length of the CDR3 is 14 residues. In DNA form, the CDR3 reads TGTGCCAGCAGTTCATGGACAGGGGGCGTAAAACTGTTTTTT. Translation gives CASSSWTGGVKLFF.

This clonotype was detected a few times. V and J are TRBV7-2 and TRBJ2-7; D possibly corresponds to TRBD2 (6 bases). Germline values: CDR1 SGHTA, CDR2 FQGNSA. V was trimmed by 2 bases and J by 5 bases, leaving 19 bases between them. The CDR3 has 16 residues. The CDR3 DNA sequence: TGTGCCAGCAGCTTAAGGAGGGGAGCAGGCAGCAACGAGCAGTACTTC. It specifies CASSLRRGAGSNEQYF.

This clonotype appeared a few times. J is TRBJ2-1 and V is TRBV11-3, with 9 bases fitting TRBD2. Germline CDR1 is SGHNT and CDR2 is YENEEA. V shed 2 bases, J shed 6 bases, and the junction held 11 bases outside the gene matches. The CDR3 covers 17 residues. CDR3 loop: CASSLYWREGEGNEQFF. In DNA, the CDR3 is TGTGCCAGCAGCTTATATTGGCGGGAGGGTGAGGGCAATGAGCAGTTCTTC.

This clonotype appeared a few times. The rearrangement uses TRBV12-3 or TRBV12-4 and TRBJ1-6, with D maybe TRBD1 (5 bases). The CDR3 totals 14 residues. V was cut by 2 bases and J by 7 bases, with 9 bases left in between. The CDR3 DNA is TGTGCCAGCAGTTTAACGACAGCCAATTCACCCCTCCACTTT. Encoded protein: CASSLTTANSPLHF.

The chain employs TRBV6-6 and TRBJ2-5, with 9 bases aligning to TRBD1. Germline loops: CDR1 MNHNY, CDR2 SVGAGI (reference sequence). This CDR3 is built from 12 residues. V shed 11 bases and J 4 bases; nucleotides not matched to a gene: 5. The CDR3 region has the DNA TGTGCCGGACACAGGGGGCGAGAGACCCAGTACTTC. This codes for CAGHRGRETQYF.

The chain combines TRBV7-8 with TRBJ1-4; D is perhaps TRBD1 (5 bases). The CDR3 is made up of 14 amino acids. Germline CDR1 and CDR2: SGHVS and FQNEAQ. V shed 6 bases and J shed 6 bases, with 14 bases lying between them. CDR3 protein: CASRPGRGDEKLFF. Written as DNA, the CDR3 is TGTGCCAGCAGGCCGGGCAGAGGGGATGAAAAACTGTTTTTT.

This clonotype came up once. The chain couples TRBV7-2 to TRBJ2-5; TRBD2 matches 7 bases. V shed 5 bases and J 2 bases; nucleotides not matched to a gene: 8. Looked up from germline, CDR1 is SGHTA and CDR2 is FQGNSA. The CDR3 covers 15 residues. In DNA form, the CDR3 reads TGTGCCAGCAGCACCCGACCGGGACTACAAGAGACCCAGTACTTC. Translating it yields CASSTRPGLQETQYF. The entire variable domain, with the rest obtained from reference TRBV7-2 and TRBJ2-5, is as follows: GAGVSQSPSNKVTEKGKDVELRCDPISGHTALYWYRQSLGQGLEFLIYFQGNSAPDKSGLPSDRFSAERTGGSVSTLTIQRTQQEDSAVYLCASSTRPGLQETQYFGPGTRLLVL.

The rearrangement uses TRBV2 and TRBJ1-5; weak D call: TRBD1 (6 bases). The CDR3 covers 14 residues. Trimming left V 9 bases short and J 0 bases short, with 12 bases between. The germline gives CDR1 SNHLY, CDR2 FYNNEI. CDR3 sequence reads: CASGDTYSNQPQHF. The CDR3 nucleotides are TGTGCCAGTGGGGACACGTATAGCAATCAGCCCCAGCATTTT.

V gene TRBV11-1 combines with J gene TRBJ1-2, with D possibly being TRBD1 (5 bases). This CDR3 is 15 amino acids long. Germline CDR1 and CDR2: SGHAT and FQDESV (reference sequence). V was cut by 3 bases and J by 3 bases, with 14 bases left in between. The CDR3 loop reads CASSFSREADYGYTF. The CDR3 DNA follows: TGTGCCAGCAGCTTCAGCAGGGAGGCGGACTATGGCTACACCTTC.

In DNA form, the CDR3 reads TGTGCCAGCAGTCGGGACCGCTCAGGGTATACGCAGTATTTT. Its translation is CASSRDRSGYTQYF. V and J are TRBV5-4 and TRBJ2-3; D tentatively fits TRBD1 or TRBD2 (5 bases each). Trimming took off 5 bases at V and 7 bases at J, with 17 bases between the two ends. The V gene's germline CDR1 is SGHNT and CDR2 YYREEE (reference sequence). The CDR3 has 14 amino acids.